This T cell receptor beta chain emerged from a study of T cell responses to AZD1222 COVID-19 vaccine. The protocol was immunoSEQ multiplex PCR, while the TCRdb copy is restricted to in-frame clones and leaves out a portion. The sample holds about 130,000 clones, roughly 91% seen once. Germline V gives CDR1 MNHEY, CDR2 SVGAGI. CDR3 length equals 14 residues. V gave up 0 bases and J gave up 3 bases, with 8 bases separating them. The sequencing used peripheral blood, collected on day 0 of MenACWY control vaccination. The source of this sequence is an adult in good health. The chain employs TRBV6-5 and TRBJ2-5; D is uncertain. Here the CDR3 reads CASSYSFRKETQYF. Here the CDR3 DNA reads TGTGCCAGCAGTTACTCATTTCGGAAAGAGACCCAGTACTTC.